This T cell receptor (beta chain) was sequenced for a study of human T cells and chemical hapten exposure. Findings and caveats of the study: Having alopecia, donors may respond immunologically unlike healthy people.

This sample's time point: patch test 2, 6 weeks after DPC sensitization. The treatment: therapeutic diphenylcyclopropenone sensitization with weekly scalp DPC. The germline CDR1 and CDR2 sequences are MDHEN and SYDVKM. Trimming removed 7 bases at V and 4 bases at J, with 8 bases between. CDR3 size: 12 residues. About this clonotype itself: Its antigen is currently unknown.

TCRdb reanalysed the RACE reads using MiXCR and keeps one entry per CDR3 protein. In the table there are approximately 120,000 distinct CDR3 sequences, 9.2% of which are singletons. The sequences come from whole blood, collected in connection with sensitization to the hapten diphenylcyclopropenone (DPC). The genes are TRBV28 and TRBJ1-3, with D unresolved. The sequence was obtained from a woman aged 40 to 50 with alopecia areata. Some clones in this sample may be carry-over from other donors' samples. CDR3 sequence reads: CASTSPGNTIYF. The CDR3 coding sequence is TGTGCCAGCACCTCCCCGGGAAACACCATATATTTT. Complete variable domain (other parts from reference TRBV28 and TRBJ1-3): DVKVTQSSRYLVKRTGEKVFLECVQDMDHENMFWYRQDPGLGLRLIYFSYDVKMKEKGDIPEGYSVSREKKERFSLILESASTNQTSMYLCASTSPGNTIYFGEGSWLTVV.